This T cell receptor beta chain was identified in a study of blood T cell repertoires in COVID-19. Study overall: Sites across the United States, Italy and Spain contributed samples from acute and convalescent COVID-19. PBMCs, B-cell-depleted T cells, or T cells provided the cDNA or gDNA that made up the material.

A few counts support this clone. The CDR3 length is 13 residues. Losses at the gene ends were 8 bases for V and 7 bases for J; bases not matched to a gene: 9. Under the authors' procedure: Amplified reference gene primers provided the basis for estimating nucleated cell counts. TCRdb's table, derived via immunoSEQ multiplex PCR, lists solely in-frame clones and lacks some. V and J calls plus clone size are reproduced from that table; the DNA served to infer D and trimming. This sample carries 200,000 to 250,000 clones, about 84% of them seen once, and the ten largest clones take roughly 12%. The receptor was isolated from a man at least 80 years old with acute or convalescent COVID-19. Sequencing was done on a sample of peripheral blood. The V and J genes are TRBV12-3 or TRBV12-4 and TRBJ2-7, with 9 bases lining up with TRBD1. CDR3 nucleotide sequence: TGTGCCAGCGGACAGGGGCCAAGTGGGGAGCAGTACTTC. Its protein is CASGQGPSGEQYF.